What follows describes a single T cell receptor (beta chain). Assay: immunoSEQ multiplex PCR; the TCRdb copy retains only in-frame clones and omits some. This table has fewer than 400,000 clones, 85% appearing once. V gave up 7 bases and J gave up 4 bases, with 17 bases separating them. The CDR3 totals 15 residues. CDR1 and CDR2 (germline): MDHEN, SYDVKM. This record belongs to a study of blood T cell repertoires in COVID-19. This clonotype originated in a woman aged 25 to 39 who had been exposed to COVID-19. The chain joins TRBV28 to TRBJ1-3; D is unclear. The sample was PBMCs or T cells enriched from blood (not recorded which). In DNA form, the CDR3 reads TGTGCCAGCAAGGAGGATGTCTCGGTCGGAAACACCATATATTTT. As protein: CASKEDVSVGNTIYF.